Listed here is a single T cell receptor beta chain. Its antigen has not been determined. There are no base qualities to consult, and no much larger clone falls within one base. Taken with the paper, the label for time point translates to: recipient sample about 28 days before transplant, after cytoreduction. Blood from recipients was drawn about 28 days before transplant and again at days 30, 100 and 180 after transplant. Using Nuclei Lysis Solution, genomic DNA was extracted from unfractionated peripheral blood mononuclear cells that were either fresh or cryopreserved. This specimen comes from a study of T cell clonotyping in hematopoietic cell transplantation (dated by TCRdb to the early 2020s). In the study overall: Pretransplant recipient samples were obtained after cytoreduction. Patient recruitment ran from 2015 to early 2017, and follow-up continued until September 2020 or death. A total of roughly 150 blood samples were collected in the study from roughly 33 consecutive transplant recipients and their related donors. Overall results and qualifications from the work: The sample size was limited, and CD4 and CD8 repertoire contributions could not be separated because cells were not sorted. Inverse Simpson Index values from donors and from recipients before transplant predicted broader TCR repertoire diversity after transplant. Only a small fraction of recipient repertoires overlapped donor repertoires, with over 95% appearing de novo at the given depth. After transplant, TCR diversity in recipients dropped, and pathologically expanded clonotypes climbed progressively between day 30 and day 180.

The immunoSEQ assay, a bias-controlled multiplex PCR using V- and J-specific primers, was used to amplify TCR beta CDR3 regions from genomic DNA. A proprietary barcode and Illumina adapter sequences were added to the CDR3 amplicons in a second PCR step. CDR3 libraries were sequenced on an Illumina MiSeq instrument. Turning to the authors' computational methods: Export and quality control were performed with immunoSEQ Analyzer 3.0, and downstream analyses were performed with R Bioconductor and Immunarch. Only productive rearrangements within the normalized downsampled data set were used in the calculation of repertoire metrics. In the normalized cohort, a clonotype counted as pathologically expanded if the clonotype was larger than 5 templates. The Inverse Simpson Index was used to measure repertoire diversity. To capture all clonotypes, the CMV-specificity analyses were run on the non-normalized data set. The immuneACCESS repertoire file appears here via TCRdb, limited to in-frame rearrangements. These files lack a portion of the clones; in checked studies, under half of the deficit traces to unresolved V genes, and the cause of the others is not known. V and J calls and clone size come straight from that table; D and trimming were deduced from the DNA. The sample table shows 25,000 to 35,000 clones, and about 92% are seen once. The top ten hold approximately 2.1% of the sample.

The germline V gene yields SQVTM for CDR1 and ANQGSEA for CDR2. Taken from cysteine to phenylalanine, the CDR3 has 14 residues. Here the CDR3 DNA is all that survives: 42 bases in frame from base 1. The germline V and J ends show losses of 3 bases and 2 bases respectively, and no gene match explains 5 bases of the junction. The sample in question was peripheral blood mononuclear cells, obtained before stem cell transplant. The chain employs TRBV29-1 and TRBJ2-3; the central 7 bases match TRBD2. This TCR was sampled from a man in his fifties with acute myeloid leukemia. Some clones in this sample may be carry-over from other donors' samples. The CDR3: CSVEVREITDTQYF. Here is the DNA: TGCAGCGTTGAGGTGCGGGAGATCACAGATACGCAGTATTTT.